This T cell receptor beta chain was recovered during a study of beta chain features in type 1 diabetes listed by TCRdb under 2018. Background for the entire study: No differences in mean age, gender distribution, total cell number or subset yield were found between patients and healthy donors. In the study, TCRB repertoires of sorted circulating CD4+ T cell subsets from recently diagnosed type 1 diabetes patients were compared with those of matched healthy donors. Whereas all 30 or so donors provided naive and central memory subsets, regulatory and stem cell-like memory subsets were isolated from just 8 patients and about 8 healthy donors. A total of under 120,000,000 sorted cells were examined across all samples, and RNA yield correlated strongly with the number of cells per subset. What the work shows at the level of the full study, not this receptor alone: PCR may preferentially amplify shorter templates, but because patient and control samples were amplified and corrected together, any resulting skew would affect both groups equally. In all four CD4+ subsets, TCRB CDR3 length was moderately but significantly shorter in type 1 diabetes patients. Naive, central memory and regulatory TCRB repertoires appeared to be more alike among patients than among healthy donors. Sequencing cDNA rather than genomic DNA could over-represent highly expressing activated cells, although activation and CD3 levels did not differ between groups. Fewer insertions and more nucleotide deletions at VDJ recombination sites were observed in patients with type 1 diabetes, implying thymic rearrangement abnormalities. HLA sub-analyses involved small numbers of individuals, so any influence of HLA type on TCRB rearrangement remained unresolved.

A word on this clone: Its antigen remains unidentified. No much larger clonotype is one base removed from it; base qualities were not supplied.

From a lookup of the germline V gene, CDR1 and CDR2 are SGHRS and YFSETQ. Inclusive of the bounding cysteine and phenylalanine, the CDR3 is 13 residues long. The read is trimmed to its CDR3 DNA, 39 bases read in frame from base 1. The V end loses 4 bases and the J end loses 5 bases, and a stretch of 12 bases separates them. The entire amount of isolated RNA was reverse transcribed using the High Capacity cDNA Reverse Transcription Kit, so the sequenced TCRB transcripts were expressed ones. Naive, central memory and regulatory T cell samples underwent deep immunoSEQ sequencing, averaging about 3.57 million total reads per sample. After sorted cells were lysed in RLT buffer, RNA was extracted with DNase-treated RNeasy Micro or Mini kits, with the choice depending on cell number. To prevent cross-contamination, every cell subset was processed on its own, while patient and healthy donor samples were processed together. Using the immunoSEQ multiplex PCR, TCRB sequences were amplified from cDNA into 87-bp fragments spanning the CDR3 region. Sequencing of the amplicons was performed on the Illumina HiSeq platform. The authors processed their data as follows. Synthetic template baselines were used to correct PCR bias computationally, reads within Hamming distance 2 were collapsed together, and singletons that could not be merged were discarded. Reads were aligned against IMGT to assign V, D and J genes, CDR3 length and insertions or deletions at six rearrangement sites. Clonotype counts were normalized to sorted cell number within each subset before computing true diversity and Gini coefficients with the tcR R package. Repertoire sharing was quantified using the overlap coefficient calculated on TCRB nucleotide sequences. Out-of-frame TCRB sequences from naive cells were analyzed as a proxy for the pre-selection repertoire. TCRdb mirrors the immuneACCESS table, restricted to in-frame sequences. Some clones are absent from its copies; in checked studies, under half trace to an unresolved V gene, and the reason for the others is unknown. V, J and clone size are those of that table, while D and trimming were read from the DNA. This sample holds some 280,000 clones; 13% to 15% were observed only once. The ten largest clones add up to 0.015% to 0.02% of the sample.

Each donor gave one peripheral blood draw, averaging approximately 120 mL, which was collected into heparinised tubes. A BD FACSAria II was used to sort naive, central memory, regulatory and stem cell-like memory CD4+ T cells with a panel that included CD45RO, CCR7, CD25, CD127, CD95 and CD27. All sorted populations exceeded 95% purity. PBMCs were isolated right away by Lymphoprep density gradient centrifugation and were stained directly, without culture. To minimize batch effects, samples were stained and sorted in pairs, one healthy donor with one patient per experiment. Sequencing was done on a sample of naive CD4+ T cells from blood. The cell subset or site tag for this specimen amounts to: true naive CD4+ T cells. Rearrangement joined TRBV5-1 to TRBJ2-5; TRBD2 is a weak D gene call, 5 bases matching. This TCR came from a young man with type 1 diabetes. The nucleotide sequence reads as follows: TGCGCCAGCAGCCAGACTATCCGGGAGACCCAGTACTTC. This translates into CASSQTIRETQYF.